This entry concerns a single TCR beta chain. Its antigen remains unknown. The entry originates in a study of immune cell composition in non-small cell lung cancer. This CDR3 spans 14 amino acids. Germline V gene data show CDR1 as SGHAT and CDR2 as FQNNGV. V was pared by 1 base and J by 1 base, with 7 bases between. Findings of the study overall: Smoking pack-years did not significantly correlate with tumour TCR-beta clonality. Tumour-reactive clones were not shown to match dominant in vivo tumour clones.

Method: immunoSEQ multiplex PCR; TCRdb's copy keeps in-frame clones and lacks some. The sample has roughly 3,200 clones, under 85% seen once. Sequencing used lung tumor tissue. The rearrangement joins TRBV11-2 to TRBJ1-1; D may be TRBD1 (5 bases). The source is a human donor with non-small cell lung cancer. The CDR3 spells CASSLVGGNTEAFF. In DNA form, the CDR3 reads TGTGCCAGCAGCTTAGTGGGGGGGAACACTGAAGCTTTCTTT.